This T cell receptor beta chain was recovered during a study of cytomegalovirus exposure and HLA in healthy donors. Study in general: A subsequent analysis reported that the roughly 130 validation repertoires were produced on the same platform that had also been used for the 600 to 800 first-cohort repertoires.

The repertoire was sequenced with immunoSEQ multiplex PCR; TCRdb's copy has only in-frame clones and lacks some. The profile covers 170,000 or so clones, with around 82% appearing a single time and roughly 2.8% taken by the ten largest. Regarding the study as a whole: Most TCR sequences were uncommon, yet certain public TCRs appeared in many donors. TCR beta chains numbering some 160 were designated cytomegalovirus-associated. A subsequent analysis found that TCR clusters from the first cohort also tended to co-occur in the roughly 120 validation repertoires, with 90% to 95% of cluster scores above 0.

Trimming shortened V by 5 bases and J by 8 bases, and 15 bases separated the two germline ends. The CDR3 is 13 residues long. The germline V gene has CDR1 SSHAT and CDR2 FNYEAQ (reference sequence). A remark on this clone: The antigen is unknown.

The genes are TRBV7-7 and TRBJ1-1; TRBD1 might be the D (5 bases). Source material: PBMCs. The clonotype comes from a woman in her late teens or twenties in good health and CMV-seropositive. The CDR3 spells CASSIDGGGEAFF. CDR3 sequence (DNA): TGTGCCAGCAGCATCGACGGGGGAGGCGAAGCTTTCTTT.